One T cell receptor (beta chain) is described in this entry. A few counts support this clone. Its antigen is still unknown. The input lacks base qualities; no much larger clone sits a single base away. The cohort comprised several hundred healthy bone marrow donors. Cohort members were all nominally healthy when sampled, although unrecorded immune exposures were likely present. The donor was CMV seronegative and belonged to the group of 350 to 400 seronegative cohort members. A peripheral blood sample was collected from each donor, and TCR beta sequencing was performed on peripheral blood mononuclear cells. The Qiagen DNeasy Blood Extraction Kit was used to extract genomic DNA from the blood cell samples. These data come from a study of cytomegalovirus exposure and HLA in healthy donors (dated by TCRdb to 2016 to 2017). Study-level background: An earlier analysis of 587 of the donors reported approximately 270 Gb of sequence data and some 100 million unique TCR beta sequences from around 200 million T cells. An early release covering about 600 HLA-typed donors comprised about 320 gigabases of sequencing data and 85 million to 100 million unique TCR sequences. The genetic ancestry cluster associated with self-reported Caucasian donors included 81% of the 350 to 500 genotyped donors. The aim of the study was to test whether cataloging public T cell receptors could identify signatures of past pathogen exposure. The study profiled the T cell repertoires of under 700 subjects by immunosequencing and related them to cytomegalovirus serostatus. Besides the first cohort of 500 to 700 subjects, a separate validation cohort made up of roughly 130 different subjects was used. The study combined high-throughput TCR immunosequencing, statistical association of individual TCRs with disease status, and machine learning to predict cytomegalovirus infection status. In a later analysis, previously published TCR beta repertoires from 666 donors were re-analyzed and high-resolution HLA genotyping was added so that TCR occurrence patterns could be studied. Rather than using new phenotypic data, the later analysis identified candidate immune exposures from TCR beta sequences and from how often those sequences occurred across donors. In an earlier analysis of roughly 600 of the donors, high-throughput TCR beta sequencing was used to judge whether each TCR beta V gene segment behaved as functional or pseudogenic. Donor age, sex, ethnicity and CMV serostatus were compiled together with the repertoire data. A later genetic analysis took genome-wide SNP genotypes for about three fifths of the 666 donors and used that subset as a discovery cohort. All discovery cohort repertoires had been generated on a single sequencing platform. HLA typing covered class I and class II loci at four-digit resolution. Typing coverage differed by locus: A, B, C, DRB1 and DQB1 were typed in about 620-630 donors, DQA1 in 522, DPA1 in nearly 610, and DPB1 in about 450. Roughly 5 DR-DQ haplotypes were handled as single units for association and clustering because linkage in the cohort was strong. Across about 370 genotyped donors of the cohort, an average of approximately 240,000 unique TCR beta nucleotide sequences per donor were sequenced, and around 19% of those sequences were non-productive.

Library creation used the immunoSEQ multiplex PCR assay. A mixture of 60 forward primers for TCR Vbeta segments and 13 reverse primers for TCR Jbeta segments was used in the multiplex PCR. The CDR3 region of rearranged TCR beta genes was amplified from genomic DNA with a multiplex PCR assay. The Illumina HiSeq System was used to sequence the amplified TCR beta libraries as 87-base-pair reads. Concerning the study's data processing: A later analysis counted tens of millions of unique TCR beta chains across the 550 to 700 repertoires, and some 11 million of these chains were shared by at least two donors. A nearest-neighbor algorithm error-corrected the raw reads and collapsed the reads into unique sequences, merging closely related sequences to remove PCR and sequencing errors. Alignment of CDR3 sequences to IMGT reference sequences was used to assign V, D and J gene segments. Each retained sequence needed at least a six-nucleotide match to both a V gene segment and a J gene segment. Rearrangements were classified as productive when the CDR3 lacked stop codons and remained in frame with V and J, and all other rearrangements were classified as non-productive. Following IMGT convention, CDR3 was defined as the stretch from the second conserved V-encoded cysteine up to the conserved J-encoded phenylalanine. In an earlier analysis of more than 550 of the donors, sequences lacking an unambiguous match to a single V gene segment were excluded. In an earlier analysis of several hundred of the donors, V segments were called functional above 56.7% productive rearrangements and were called segregating when the between-donor standard deviation exceeded 5%. To diagnose cytomegalovirus status from the catalog of TCR beta chain sequences, a statistical classification framework was built. A later analysis assigned V and J genes by comparing TCR nucleotide sequences with IMGT/GENE-DB human TR gene sequences. The TCRdist pipeline was used in a later analysis to assign CDR3 sequences and most-parsimonious VDJ recombination scenarios. In a later analysis, every TCR beta chain was defined by the combination of its CDR3 amino acid sequence and its V-gene family, and reads without a unique V-gene family were dropped. In a later analysis, approximately 640 highly shared, low-generation-probability nucleotide sequences were removed to address suspected cross-contamination and a sequencing artifact. In a later analysis, a clonal expansion index was calculated for each public chain from normalized within-repertoire ranks of inferred template counts. A later analysis computed generation probabilities with a VDJ recombination model fitted to out-of-frame rearrangements, and checked the results against IGoR. Hypergeometric tests were used in a later analysis to score TCR-TCR, TCR-HLA and TCR-CMV co-occurrence, with a repertoire-size bias correction applied to the TCR pairs. False discovery rates were estimated in a later analysis by permuting HLA or CMV assignments 20 times. In a later analysis, co-occurring TCRs were grouped with DBSCAN, and TCRdist sequence similarity was added when clustering was performed within HLA-allele-positive subsets. Repertoires with fewer than 30,000 or more than 120,000 public chains were left out of co-occurrence clustering, as were about five repertoires with anomalous nucleotide sharing. This is the immuneACCESS table as TCRdb keeps it, with only in-frame sequences that have V and J called. A part of the clones is gone; compared with another copy, unresolved V genes explain less than half, and the rest is unexplained. From that table come the V and J calls and clone size; the DNA was used to work out D and trimming. The sample has about 200,000 clones on record, 65% to 80% of them singletons. Clones ranked in the top ten supply around 0.2% of the sample.

Broad study findings and their caveats: The classifier was reported to diagnose cytomegalovirus status with high specificity and sensitivity in both the original cohort and the validation cohort. Most TCR sequences were seen in very few donors, while some public TCRs were found in many individuals. For the cohort, immune exposure information was limited to CMV serostatus. A later genetic analysis associated a missense DCLRE1C variant with V-gene and J-gene trimming of TCR beta chains, and an independent cohort replicated the association. HLA typing was unavailable for some donors at each locus, so association tests used only the typed subset. Broadly in line with IMGT annotations, most TCR beta V segments showed up in productive rearrangements about 90% or about 30% of the time in an earlier analysis of approximately 600 of the donors. Compared with the roughly 710-donor mean, donors in an Asian-associated ancestry cluster had fewer N-insertions in productive TCRs, according to a later genetic analysis. When HLA alleles, especially DR and DQ, strongly co-occurred, TCR associations were difficult to assign to individual alleles. Correlated functional status among segregating V segments might be attributable to linkage disequilibrium, but an unknown experimental factor could not be ruled out. A few of the identified cytomegalovirus-associated TCR beta chains were confirmed in vitro to be specific for cytomegalovirus antigens. In a later analysis, HLA-associated TCR beta chains were found to be more clonally expanded and to have lower generation probabilities than equally common non-associated chains. Presence/absence analyses assumed roughly uniform sequencing depth across donors, an assumption that may not hold. Because the 87-base-pair reads could not distinguish some IMGT-functional V segments, including TRBV6-2 and TRBV6-3, those segments were excluded. The authors suggested that the approach could potentially be generalized to other disease states and immunological phenotypes. Only TCR beta chains were sequenced in this cohort, and the absence of alpha or paired-chain data limited detectable features. Most CMV-associated TCR beta chains appeared to be HLA-restricted in a later analysis, and the HLA associations seemed to be driven largely by CMV exposure. A further reported finding was that TCR beta sequences accurately predicted the HLA-A and HLA-B alleles for most subjects in the first cohort. A later analysis associated some 17,000 TCR beta sequences with specific HLA alleles at a false discovery rate of 0.05. Several of the top co-occurrence clusters appeared to be linked to parvovirus B19, influenza, CMV and Epstein-Barr virus, according to a later analysis. The study gave a list of 150 to 200 TCR beta chains associated with cytomegalovirus. The earlier analysis of a few hundred of the donors excluded 15 to 20 rarely observed V segments, including chromosome 9 orphons, because counts were too low. In a later analysis, TCR association rates were found to vary across HLA loci, with the most associated TCRs seen for DRB1 alleles and the fewest for HLA-C alleles. A group of highly shared sequence variants was considered likely to be a technical artifact of the sequencing pipeline.

From the cysteine through the phenylalanine, the CDR3 covers 13 amino acids. The only DNA kept is the CDR3, 39 bases in frame from the first base. V and J are truncated by 5 bases and 6 bases respectively, leaving an intervening sequence of 13 bases. Reading the germline V gene gives CDR1 SNHLY and CDR2 FYNNEI. Specimen: PBMCs. Recombination joined TRBV2 with TRBJ1-1, and possibly TRBD1, on 6 matching bases. This receptor was obtained from a girl aged 2 to 9 in good health and CMV-seronegative. The DNA is as follows: TGTGCCAGCAGTTACAGGGAGCGGTCTGAAGCTTTCTTT. This is translated as CASSYRERSEAFF.